The 27 T cell receptor beta chains reported below all come from one sample, sequenced in a study of shared clonotypes between healthy human individuals. Sequencing used immunoSEQ multiplex PCR; TCRdb keeps in-frame clones, though not all of them. The table records 1.4 million or so clones, around 98.5% of them present only once. The sample taken for sequencing was naive CD4+ T cells sorted from blood. The subset was: CD45RA+ positively selected. These receptors came from a man aged 25-40 years in good health.

The chain recombines TRBV7-6 with TRBJ2-7; 11 bases agree with TRBD1. The CDR3 is made up of 17 amino acids. The J segment lost 3 bases and the V segment lost 1 base, leaving 8 bases of the junction unmatched. Germline-derived CDR1 and CDR2 are SGHVS and FNYEAQ. CDR3 DNA sequence: TGTGCCAGCAGCTTAGAAGATCCCGGGACAGGGGGCTACGAGCAGTACTTC. It codes for CASSLEDPGTGGYEQYF.

The gene calls are TRBV19 and TRBJ2-7, with D maybe TRBD2 (5 bases). Germline assignment: CDR1 LNHDA and CDR2 SQIVND (reference sequence). The germline V and J ends were trimmed by 1 base and 3 bases, with 13 bases remaining between them. CDR3 length: 15 amino acids. CDR3 sequence: CASSIAVREYYEQYF. CDR3 sequence (DNA): TGTGCCAGTAGTATAGCTGTCCGGGAATACTACGAGCAGTACTTC.

The count of this clone is one. The chain has TRBV18 and TRBJ2-5; a possible D gene is TRBD1 (5 bases). Germline assignment: CDR1 KGHSH and CDR2 LQKENI. V was clipped by 3 bases and J by 1 base, with 15 bases between them. The CDR3 covers 16 residues. The CDR3 sequence is CASSPLRQRFQETQYF. For the CDR3, the DNA is TGTGCCAGCTCACCTCTGAGACAGCGATTCCAAGAGACCCAGTACTTC.

The genes are TRBV4-3 and TRBJ2-7; TRBD2 agrees at 7 bases. Germline CDR1 is LGHNA and CDR2 is YSLEER. Losses at the gene ends were 1 base for V and 3 bases for J; bases not matched to a gene: 6. This CDR3 contains 15 residues. The chain's CDR3 is CASSQVYREDYEQYF. CDR3 DNA sequence: TGCGCCAGCAGCCAAGTGTACCGGGAGGACTACGAGCAGTACTTC.

The chain joins TRBV5-1 to TRBJ2-1; 7 nucleotides align to TRBD1. The V and J ends lost 3 bases and 0 bases, in that order; junction bases with no gene match: 6. CDR1 is SGHRS and CDR2 is YFSETQ in the germline V gene. The CDR3 totals 16 residues. The CDR3 sequence is CASSSIGTVSYNEQFF. Here the CDR3 DNA reads TGCGCCAGCAGCTCGATCGGGACAGTCTCCTACAATGAGCAGTTCTTC.

The chain carries TRBV28 and TRBJ2-6; perhaps TRBD1 as D (5 bases). This CDR3 contains 14 residues. The germline V gene has CDR1 MDHEN and CDR2 SYDVKM. V lost 4 bases, J lost 1 base, and 5 bases lay in between. CDR3 residues: CASSSGSGANVLTF. Here the CDR3 DNA reads TGTGCCAGCAGTTCAGGGTCTGGGGCCAACGTCCTGACTTTC.

The rearrangement links TRBV5-1 to TRBJ1-2; 8 bases line up with TRBD1. V was pared by 0 bases and J by 4 bases, with 8 bases of the junction left unmatched. The CDR3 totals 16 residues. Per germline, CDR1 SGHRS and CDR2 YFSETQ. Here the CDR3 DNA reads TGCGCCAGCAGCTTGGCCGGACAGGGTGAGGGCTATGGCTACACCTTC. This gives the protein CASSLAGQGEGYGYTF.

This CDR3 is CASRTQPGMQFF. Here the CDR3 DNA reads TGTGCCAGCAGAACCCAACCTGGGATGCAGTTCTTC. The J gene is TRBJ2-1, the V gene TRBV11-1, with D uncertain. The CDR3 is made up of 12 amino acids. V was pared by 6 bases and J by 12 bases, with 15 bases between. In germline, CDR1 is SGHAT, CDR2 FQDESV (reference sequence).

This sequence joins TRBV11-2 and TRBJ2-7; TRBD1 matches at 7 bases. This CDR3 region has 17 residues. Germline V gene lookup returns CDR1 SGHAT and CDR2 FQNNGV. V dropped 5 bases and J dropped 1; count of bases not matched to a gene: 14. The CDR3 sequence is CASSGVLTGFRSYEQYF. The CDR3 coding sequence is TGTGCCAGCAGCGGTGTTCTGACAGGGTTTCGATCCTACGAGCAGTACTTC.

The J gene is TRBJ1-2, the V gene TRBV23-1; 8 nucleotides agree with TRBD1. TRBV23-1 is reported as an ORF; its role is uncertain. The ends lost 3 bases at V and 2 bases at J; junction bases unmatched: 5. This CDR3 comprises 15 residues. The CDR3 here is CASSQPNRGNYGYTF. The CDR3 DNA follows: TGCGCCAGCAGTCAGCCGAACAGGGGGAACTATGGCTACACCTTC.

In regard to this clone: At one end, the junction sequence differs from germline, possibly due to a read error. The gene calls are TRBV28 and TRBJ2-3, with 11 bases matching TRBD2. Germline V gene lookup returns CDR1 MDHEN and CDR2 SYDVKM. CDR3 length: 11 residues. The CDR3 DNA is TGTGCCAGCAGTCCGGGACTAGCGGTGCATTTT. Protein sequence: CASSPGLAVHF.

This CDR3 is CASSPGAVPSSYNEQFF. The CDR3 DNA sequence: TGTGCCAGCTCACCAGGAGCGGTTCCCAGCTCCTACAATGAGCAGTTCTTC. The chain joins TRBV18 to TRBJ2-1; D is perhaps TRBD2 (5 bases). CDR1 is KGHSH, CDR2 LQKENI, per germline. The germline V and J ends were trimmed by 2 bases and 0 bases, with 14 bases remaining between them. The CDR3 runs to 17 residues.

V gene TRBV2 combines with J gene TRBJ1-1; 7 bases line up with TRBD1. Per the germline V gene, CDR1 is SNHLY and CDR2 is FYNNEI. V lost 6 bases to trimming and J lost 1 base; unmatched junction nucleotides: 2. This CDR3 spans 13 amino acids. The CDR3 bases are TGTGCCAGCAGGGACAGGTCGAACACTGAAGCTTTCTTT. The encoded protein is CASRDRSNTEAFF. Full variable domain (outside the CDR3, taken from reference TRBV2 and TRBJ1-1): EPEVTQTPSHQVTQMGQEVILRCVPISNHLYFYWYRQILGQKVEFLVSFYNNEISEKSEIFDDQFSVERPDGSNFTLKIRSTKLEDSAMYFCASRDRSNTEAFFGQGTRLTVV.

The count of this clone is one. This chain links TRBV5-1 with TRBJ2-7; 9 bases are shared with TRBD1. CDR3 length: 15 residues. V lost 2 bases and J lost 1; bases outside the gene matches: 4. Germline CDR1 is SGHRS and CDR2 is YFSETQ. CDR3: CASSFRQGVSYEQYF. CDR3 nucleotides: TGCGCCAGCAGCTTCCGACAGGGGGTATCCTACGAGCAGTACTTC.

As regards this clone: Other DNA sequences in this sample translate to the same CDR3. This rearrangement joins TRBV5-4 to TRBJ2-1; TRBD2 matches at 9 bases. Unmatched junction bases numbered 5, after V lost 3 bases and J lost 4 bases. The CDR3 spans 15 residues. Looked up from germline, CDR1 is SGHNT and CDR2 is YYREEE (reference sequence). This chain's CDR3 is CASSSGLAGYNEQFF. CDR3 DNA sequence: TGTGCCAGCAGCTCGGGACTAGCTGGGTACAATGAGCAGTTCTTC. Supplemented by reference TRBV5-4 and TRBJ2-1, the full variable domain reads ETGVTQSPTHLIKTRGQQVTLRCSSQSGHNTVSWYQQALGQGPQFIFQYYREEENGRGNFPPRFSGLQFPNYSSELNVNALELDDSALYLCASSSGLAGYNEQFFGPGTRLTVL.

The V and J genes are TRBV29-1 and TRBJ2-7; a possible D gene is TRBD1 (6 bases). The CDR3 runs to 14 residues. V lost 5 bases, J lost 2 bases, and 16 bases lay in between. Germline-derived CDR1 and CDR2 are SQVTM and ANQGSEA. In DNA form, the CDR3 reads TGCAGCGTTCGGACAGCCAGCATTCCCTACGAGCAGTACTTC. Protein product: CSVRTASIPYEQYF.

The genes are TRBV2 and TRBJ2-5, with a weak D call TRBD1 (6 bases). Trimming cost V 6 bases and J 2 bases, with 13 bases left between them. CDR1 is SNHLY, CDR2 FYNNEI, per germline. The CDR3 has 14 amino acids. In DNA, the CDR3 is TGTGCCAGCAGGAACCCGGGACAACAAGAGACCCAGTACTTC. Protein: CASRNPGQQETQYF.

The gene calls are TRBV7-8 and TRBJ1-4; D call uncertain. Germline V gene data show CDR1 as SGHVS and CDR2 as FQNEAQ. Trimming left V 6 bases short and J 0 bases short, with 14 bases between. CDR3 size: 16 residues. The CDR3 loop reads CASRSRGSATNEKLFF. The DNA of the CDR3 is TGTGCCAGCAGATCGAGAGGCTCTGCAACTAATGAAAAACTGTTTTTT.

This sequence joins TRBV4-2 and TRBJ2-7; D might be TRBD1 (7 bases). The CDR3 consists of 15 residues. Trimming pared 4 bases from V and 5 bases from J, leaving 18 bases between. Germline CDR1 is LGHNA and CDR2 is YNFKEQ. The CDR3 sequence: CASSPGWRGPHEQYF. CDR3 in DNA: TGTGCCAGCAGCCCAGGGTGGAGGGGGCCCCACGAGCAGTACTTC.

This clone showed up just once. The chain has TRBV7-2 and TRBJ2-3; perhaps TRBD2 as D (6 bases). Trimming removed 3 bases from V and 0 bases from J, with 10 bases in between. Germline loops: CDR1 SGHTA, CDR2 FQGNSA. This CDR3 spans 15 amino acids. The CDR3 DNA is TGTGCCAGCAGCTTGGGACTCGCTAGCACAGATACGCAGTATTTT. Its translation: CASSLGLASTDTQYF.

The table lists this clone with a count of one. This chain joins TRBV5-1 and TRBJ2-7, with 8 bases that match TRBD2. Germline lookup yields CDR1 SGHRS and CDR2 YFSETQ. There are 14 residues in the CDR3. Trimming at V came to 7 bases and at J to 1 base, leaving 7 bases not matched to a gene. The CDR3 reads CASGIAGGSYEQYF. The CDR3 nucleotides are TGCGCCAGCGGCATTGCGGGAGGTTCCTACGAGCAGTACTTC.

CDR3 coding DNA: TGTGCCAGCAGCTCCGGGACGAGCACTACGAATACGCAGTATTTT. As protein: CASSSGTSTTNTQYF. V and J are TRBV28 and TRBJ2-3; D assignment may be TRBD1 or TRBD2 (5 bases each). The CDR3 runs to 15 residues. The V gene lost 6 bases and the J gene lost 7 bases, with 20 bases spanning the gap. CDR1 MDHEN and CDR2 SYDVKM come from the germline V gene.

Remarks on this clone: One junction end disagrees with the germline gene, perhaps due to a read error. V and J are TRBV18 and TRBJ2-1; 10 bases map to TRBD2. CDR1 and CDR2 (germline): KGHSH, LQKENI. The CDR3 consists of 15 residues. The CDR3 nucleotides read TGTGCCAGCTTACCACCTAGCGGGAGAGACAATGAGCAGTTCTTC. The encoded protein is CASLPPSGRDNEQFF.

V and J are TRBV27 and TRBJ2-7, with TRBD1 matching 8 bases. From germline, CDR1 is MNHEY and CDR2 SMNVEV (reference sequence). The CDR3 covers 14 residues. The V and J ends lost 6 bases and 2 bases, in that order; junction bases with no gene match: 6. Written as DNA, the CDR3 is TGTGCCAGCAGCCGTGGACAGGGCCCCTACGAGCAGTACTTC. Translating gives CASSRGQGPYEQYF.

The chain is built from TRBV7-8 and TRBJ2-7; TRBD1 aligns across 7 bases. Germline-derived CDR1 and CDR2 are SGHVS and FQNEAQ. The CDR3 covers 17 residues. V was clipped by 5 bases and J by 2 bases; unmatched bases: 15. The CDR3 nucleotides read TGTGCCAGCAGCCAAACGCCGGGACAGCGATTCACCTACGAGCAGTACTTC. It yields the protein CASSQTPGQRFTYEQYF.

Concerning this clone itself: The same CDR3 can be traced to other DNA sequences in this sample. Here the CDR3 DNA reads TGTGCCAGCAAAGGGGCTGGGGCCAACGTCCTGACTTTC. This gives the protein CASKGAGANVLTF. This chain uses TRBV6-5 with TRBJ2-6; maybe TRBD1 (5 bases). The ends were cut back, 7 bases at V and 2 bases at J, with 6 bases in the middle. The CDR3 is 13 residues long. Looked up from germline, CDR1 is MNHEY and CDR2 is SVGAGI.

The chain recombines TRBV15 with TRBJ1-1, with D maybe TRBD1 (5 bases). This CDR3 region has 13 residues. The germline CDR1 and CDR2 sequences are LNHNV and YYDKDF (reference sequence). V was pared by 2 bases and J by 8 bases, with 12 bases between. CDR3 protein: CATSRTPSGEAFF. DNA of the CDR3: TGTGCCACCAGCAGAACCCCGTCAGGGGAAGCTTTCTTT.